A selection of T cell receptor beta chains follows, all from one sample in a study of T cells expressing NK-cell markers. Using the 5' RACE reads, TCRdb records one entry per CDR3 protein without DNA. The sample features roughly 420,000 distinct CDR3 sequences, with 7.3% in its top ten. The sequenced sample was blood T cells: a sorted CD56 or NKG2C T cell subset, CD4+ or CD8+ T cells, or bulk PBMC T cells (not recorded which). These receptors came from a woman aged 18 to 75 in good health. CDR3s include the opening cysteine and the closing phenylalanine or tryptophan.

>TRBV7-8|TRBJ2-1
CASSTGRLAGPGYNEQFF
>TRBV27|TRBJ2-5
CASRRDQETQYF
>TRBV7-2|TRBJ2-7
CASSKGGPLYEQYF
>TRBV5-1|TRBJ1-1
CASSQRRQWGTEAFF
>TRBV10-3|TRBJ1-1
CAITGQTNTEAFF
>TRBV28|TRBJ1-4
CASSLDRGATNEKLFF
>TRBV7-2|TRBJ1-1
CASSAQGAQPAFF
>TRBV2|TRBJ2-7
CASKDGGSYEQYF
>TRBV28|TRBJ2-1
CASSFQGANEQFF
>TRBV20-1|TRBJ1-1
CSARGRGTGSLNTEAFF
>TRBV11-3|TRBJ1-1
CASSSKRGQIGAFF
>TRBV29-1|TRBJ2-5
CSVDPSGMRGETQYF
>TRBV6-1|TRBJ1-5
CASNPSGGEDQPQHF
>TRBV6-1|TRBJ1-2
CASSAGDYGAGVGYTF
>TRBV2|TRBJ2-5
CASSETGTGSYQETQYF
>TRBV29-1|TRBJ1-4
CSAQGDITNEKLFF
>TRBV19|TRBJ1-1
CASNRGPANTEAFF
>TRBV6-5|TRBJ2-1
CASSYSTGGHEQFF
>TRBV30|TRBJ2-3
CAWSVQREDTQYF
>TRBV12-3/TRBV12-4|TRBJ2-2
CASSPRTGQGRVVTGELFF